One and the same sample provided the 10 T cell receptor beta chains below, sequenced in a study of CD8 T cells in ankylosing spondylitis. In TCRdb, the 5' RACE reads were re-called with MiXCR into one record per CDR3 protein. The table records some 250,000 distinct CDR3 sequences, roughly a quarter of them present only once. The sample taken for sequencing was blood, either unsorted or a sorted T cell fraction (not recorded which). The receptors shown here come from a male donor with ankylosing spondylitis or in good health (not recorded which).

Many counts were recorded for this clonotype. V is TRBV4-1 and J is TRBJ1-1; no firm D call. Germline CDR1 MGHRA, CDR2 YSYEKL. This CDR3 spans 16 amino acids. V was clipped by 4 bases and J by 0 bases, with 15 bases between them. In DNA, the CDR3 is TGCGCCAGCAGCCGGTTTCCCGAAGGAATGAACACTGAAGCTTTCTTT. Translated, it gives CASSRFPEGMNTEAFF.

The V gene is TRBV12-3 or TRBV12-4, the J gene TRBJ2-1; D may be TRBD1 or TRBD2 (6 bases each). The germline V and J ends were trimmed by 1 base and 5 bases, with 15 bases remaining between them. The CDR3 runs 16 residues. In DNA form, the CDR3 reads TGTGCCAGCAGTTTAGATGACGTGGGGGGCCACAATGAGCAGTTCTTC. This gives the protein CASSLDDVGGHNEQFF.

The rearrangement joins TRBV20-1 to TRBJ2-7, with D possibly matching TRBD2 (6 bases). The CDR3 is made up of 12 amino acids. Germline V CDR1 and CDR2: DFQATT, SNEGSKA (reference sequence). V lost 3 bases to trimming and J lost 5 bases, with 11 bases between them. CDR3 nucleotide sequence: TGCAGTGCTAGGGGCCCGGGGGACGAGCAGTACTTC. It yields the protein CSARGPGDEQYF.

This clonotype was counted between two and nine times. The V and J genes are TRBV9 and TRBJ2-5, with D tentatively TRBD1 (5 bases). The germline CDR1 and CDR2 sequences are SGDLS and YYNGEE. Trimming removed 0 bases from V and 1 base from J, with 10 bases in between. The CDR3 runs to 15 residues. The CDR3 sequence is CASSVGTRVQETQYF. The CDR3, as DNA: TGTGCCAGCAGCGTAGGGACCAGGGTCCAAGAGACCCAGTACTTC.

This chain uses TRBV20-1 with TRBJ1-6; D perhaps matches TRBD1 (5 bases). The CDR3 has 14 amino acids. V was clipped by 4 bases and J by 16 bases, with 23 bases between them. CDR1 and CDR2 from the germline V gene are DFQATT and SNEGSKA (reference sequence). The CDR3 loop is CSAKTGTANSGLHF. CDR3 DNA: TGCAGTGCTAAAACCGGGACGGCCAATTCAGGACTCCACTTT.

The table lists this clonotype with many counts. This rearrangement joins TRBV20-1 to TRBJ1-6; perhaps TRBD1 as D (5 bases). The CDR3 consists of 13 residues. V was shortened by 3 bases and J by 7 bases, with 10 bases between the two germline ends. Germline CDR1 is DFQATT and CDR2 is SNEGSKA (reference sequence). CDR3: CSASLQGNSPLHF. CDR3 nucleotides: TGCAGTGCTAGTCTCCAGGGCAATTCACCCCTCCACTTT.

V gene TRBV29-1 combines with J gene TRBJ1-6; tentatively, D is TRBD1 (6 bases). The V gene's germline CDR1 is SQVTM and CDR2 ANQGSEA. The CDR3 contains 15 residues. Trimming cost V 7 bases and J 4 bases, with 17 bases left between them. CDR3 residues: CSAESRGSYNSPLHF. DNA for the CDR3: TGCAGCGCCGAAAGCAGGGGCTCTTATAATTCACCCCTCCACTTT.

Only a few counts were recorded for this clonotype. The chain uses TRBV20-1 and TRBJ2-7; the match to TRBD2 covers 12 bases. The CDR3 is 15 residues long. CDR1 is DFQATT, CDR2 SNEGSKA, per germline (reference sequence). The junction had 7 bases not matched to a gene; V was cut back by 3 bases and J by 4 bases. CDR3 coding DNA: TGCAGTGCTAGCAGCGGACTAGCGGGGAGGTACGAGCAGTACTTC. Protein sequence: CSASSGLAGRYEQYF.

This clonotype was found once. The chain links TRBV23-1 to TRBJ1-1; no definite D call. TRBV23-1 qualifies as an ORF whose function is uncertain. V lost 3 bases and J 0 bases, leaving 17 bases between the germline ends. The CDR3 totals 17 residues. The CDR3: CASSHLGPLTMNTEAFF. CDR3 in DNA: TGCGCCAGCAGTCATCTCGGGCCGCTTACCATGAACACTGAAGCTTTCTTT.

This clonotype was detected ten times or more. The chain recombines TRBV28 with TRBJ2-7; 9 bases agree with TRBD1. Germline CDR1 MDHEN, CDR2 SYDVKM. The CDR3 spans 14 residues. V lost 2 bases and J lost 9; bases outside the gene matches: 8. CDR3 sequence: CASSLPGTGSRQYF. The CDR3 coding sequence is TGTGCCAGCAGTTTACCCGGGACAGGGTCAAGGCAGTACTTC.